The 5 T cell receptor beta chains presented below share a single source sample, sequenced in a study of blood T cells in healthy people across ages. PCR was performed a second time for roughly 7 to 12 cycles using a sample-barcoded 5' primer and a J-beta primer mix. Each CDR3 protein is one row after TCRdb ran MiXCR on the 5' RACE reads. The table includes some 1.4 million distinct CDR3 sequences, 35% to 45% detected once. Material for sequencing was blood. These receptors were collected from a woman between 18 and 29 years old in good health.

This clonotype was seen a few times. The chain combines TRBV20-1 with TRBJ2-4, with TRBD1 matching 7 bases. The CDR3 extends over 15 amino acids. CDR1 and CDR2 from the germline V gene are DFQATT and SNEGSKA (reference sequence). The ends lost 0 bases at V and 6 bases at J; junction bases unmatched: 8. CDR3 bases: TGCAGTGCTAGAGACCCCGGGACAGCGATAAACATTCAGTACTTC. It translates to CSARDPGTAINIQYF.

The rearrangement links TRBV20-1 to TRBJ2-5; D is perhaps TRBD1 or TRBD2 (5 bases each). Trimming took off 6 bases at V and 4 bases at J, with 18 bases between the two ends. Germline V CDR1 and CDR2: DFQATT, SNEGSKA (reference sequence). The CDR3 runs 14 residues. The CDR3: CSAAPGRVGETQYF. The DNA for the CDR3 is TGCAGTGCAGCTCCGGGACGGGTGGGAGAGACCCAGTACTTC.

This chain links TRBV18 with TRBJ2-5; 12 bases align to TRBD2. CDR1 and CDR2 from the germline V gene are KGHSH and LQKENI. Trimming at V came to 3 bases and at J to 2 bases, leaving 4 bases not matched to a gene. The CDR3 is 16 residues long. The CDR3 DNA reads as TGTGCCAGCTCACCTACGACTAGCGGGGGTCAAGAGACCCAGTACTTC. Protein: CASSPTTSGGQETQYF.

The V gene is TRBV27, the J gene TRBJ2-3; 9 bases are a match to TRBD2. This CDR3 is 15 amino acids long. The V gene end was trimmed by 5 bases and the J gene end by 5 bases; junction bases not matched to a gene: 8. The germline V gene has CDR1 MNHEY and CDR2 SMNVEV (reference sequence). The CDR3 DNA follows: TGTGCCAGCAGTACCGGACGAGCGGGAGGAGATACGCAGTATTTT. Translating gives CASSTGRAGGDTQYF.

V is TRBV7-9 and J is TRBJ2-1, with no clear D. The germline V and J ends were trimmed by 1 base and 10 bases, with 11 bases remaining between them. Per the germline V gene, CDR1 is SEHNR and CDR2 is FQNEAQ (reference sequence). CDR3 length equals 13 residues. The CDR3 DNA reads TGTGCCAGCAGCTTAGGGCAGCCGATCGAGCAGTTCTTC. Translated: CASSLGQPIEQFF.